The T cell receptor (beta chain) described here comes from a study of CD8+CD57+ T cells in acquired aplastic anemia. Overall study context: Mean yield of DNA from sorted CD4+ and CD8+ cells was roughly 3.1 ug.

Genomic DNA, the template, was used for profiling of the TCR beta VDJ and CDR3. Each CDR3 protein gets one entry after TCRdb re-called the reads with MiXCR. Of under 350,000 distinct CDR3 sequences listed, 55% to 60% are singletons. Broader study findings: Patients and controls were found to share about 31 CD8+ CDR3 sequences.

The trim removed 5 bases at V and 5 bases at J, leaving 5 bases unmatched. Germline V gene data show CDR1 as LNHNV and CDR2 as YYDKDF (reference sequence). The CDR3 covers 15 residues. Of note for this clonotype: Its antigen is unknown.

The V gene is TRBV15, the J gene TRBJ2-5; TRBD2 matches at 13 bases. The TCR was taken from a human donor with severe aplastic anemia or a healthy control (not recorded which). What was sequenced was sorted CD4+, CD8+, or CD8+CD57+ T cells (not recorded which) from PBMCs. Here the CDR3 reads CATSVGLAGEETQYF. The CDR3 DNA sequence: TGTGCCACCAGCGTCGGACTAGCGGGAGAGGAGACCCAGTACTTC.